The 31 T cell receptor beta chains reported below all come from one sample, sequenced in a study of PD-L1 blockade in urothelial cancer. Libraries were prepared by immunoSEQ multiplex PCR; TCRdb keeps only in-frame clonotypes and omits some of them. Among fewer than 40,000 clones listed, 80% to 95% were seen once. The specimen was PBMCs, collected around atezolizumab (anti-PD-L1) treatment. The receptors stem from a man aged 70 or older with urothelial cancer.

This clone was picked up one time. The V gene is TRBV23-1, the J gene TRBJ2-4; D not resolved. TRBV23-1 is noted as an ORF with a role that remains uncertain. The CDR3 length is 14 residues. The ends were cut back, 4 bases at V and 0 bases at J, with 7 bases in the middle. The CDR3 loop is CASSPLLAKNIQYF. The CDR3 DNA follows: TGCGCCAGCAGTCCCCTCCTAGCCAAAAACATTCAGTACTTC.

The V and J genes are TRBV5-5 and TRBJ1-3; 12 positions match TRBD1. Looked up from germline, CDR1 is SGHKS and CDR2 is YYEKEE (reference sequence). The junction had 2 bases not matched to a gene; V was cut back by 4 bases and J by 6 bases. This CDR3 is 14 amino acids long. The CDR3 loop is CASSQGQGANTIYF. As DNA, the CDR3 is TGTGCCAGCAGCCAGGGACAGGGGGCAAACACCATATATTTT. Variable domain in full (rest from reference TRBV5-5 and TRBJ1-3): DAGVTQSPTHLIKTRGQQVTLRCSPISGHKSVSWYQQVLGQGPQFIFQYYEKEERGRGNFPDRFSARQFPNYSSELNVNALLLGDSALYLCASSQGQGANTIYFGEGSWLTVV.

V gene TRBV9 combines with J gene TRBJ2-1; 8 bases line up with TRBD2. Germline trimming cut 2 bases from V and 6 bases from J; bases unmatched to any gene: 7. This CDR3 is built from 15 residues. Germline values: CDR1 SGDLS, CDR2 YYNGEE. The CDR3, as DNA: TGTGCCAGCAGCGTTGTCCCAGCGGGAGCCAATGAGCAGTTCTTC. Encoded protein: CASSVVPAGANEQFF.

V is TRBV10-3 and J is TRBJ1-1, with 7 positions matching TRBD1. J was trimmed by 7 bases and V by 6 bases; bases with no gene match: 8. The germline CDR1 and CDR2 sequences are ENHRY and SYGVKD. The CDR3 length is 13 residues. The CDR3 DNA reads as TGTGCCATCAGCAAAGACAGGGATTTTGAAGCTTTCTTT. Translating it yields CAISKDRDFEAFF.

The CDR3 is CASSLGAARAYEQYF. The CDR3 nucleotides are TGTGCCAGCAGCTTAGGTGCCGCGAGAGCCTACGAGCAGTACTTC. The gene calls are TRBV7-6 and TRBJ2-7, with no clear D. V lost 1 base, J lost 2 bases, and 12 bases lay in between. The CDR3 is 15 residues long. Germline V CDR1 and CDR2: SGHVS, FNYEAQ.

The chain has TRBV7-9 and TRBJ2-2; 9 bases are a match to TRBD2. V was pared by 2 bases and J by 0 bases, with 7 bases of the junction left unmatched. Germline CDR1 reads SEHNR; CDR2 reads FQNEAQ (reference sequence). The CDR3 is 18 residues long. CDR3 sequence (DNA): TGTGCCAGCAGCTTAAACCCCGCTAGCGGGGCGAACACCGGGGAGCTGTTTTTT. The encoded protein is CASSLNPASGANTGELFF.

The chain joins TRBV19 to TRBJ2-7; a possible D gene is TRBD1 (6 bases). The germline CDR1 and CDR2 sequences are LNHDA and SQIVND (reference sequence). The CDR3 has 14 residues. The V end lost 5 bases, the J end lost 6 bases, and 17 bases lay between the germline ends. DNA of the CDR3: TGTGCCAGTAGTTTTTCTAGGACAGTCCCCGAGCAGTACTTC. Amino acid sequence: CASSFSRTVPEQYF. The complete variable domain, with remaining parts taken from reference TRBV19 and TRBJ2-7, reads DGGITQSPKYLFRKEGQNVTLSCEQNLNHDAMYWYRQDPGQGLRLIYYSQIVNDFQKGDIAEGYSVSREKKESFPLTVTSAQKNPTAFYLCASSFSRTVPEQYFGPGTRLTVT.

The CDR3 reads CASKEGAFRDTQYF. The DNA for the CDR3 is TGTGCCAGCAAAGAGGGGGCCTTTAGAGATACGCAGTATTTT. The chain uses TRBV27 and TRBJ2-3, with 7 bases fitting TRBD1. J was trimmed by 5 bases and V by 7 bases; bases with no gene match: 9. The CDR3 contains 14 residues. Germline lookup yields CDR1 MNHEY and CDR2 SMNVEV (reference sequence).

This chain joins TRBV28 and TRBJ2-7; 7 bases align to TRBD1. The V gene's germline CDR1 is MDHEN and CDR2 SYDVKM. This CDR3 region has 14 residues. The ends lost 6 bases at V and 3 bases at J; junction bases unmatched: 8. For the CDR3, the DNA is TGTGCCAGCAGCCAGGGGGATCATAACTACGAGCAGTACTTC. Residues: CASSQGDHNYEQYF.

The J gene is TRBJ2-1, the V gene TRBV7-6, with D unresolved. Trimming cost V 2 bases and J 7 bases, with 12 bases left between them. Per the germline V gene, CDR1 is SGHVS and CDR2 is FNYEAQ. The CDR3 length is 14 residues. CDR3 sequence reads: CASSLRVASNEQFF. The CDR3 DNA sequence: TGTGCCAGCAGCTTACGAGTAGCTTCGAATGAGCAGTTCTTC.

The CDR3 sequence: CASSLLGLAVTGELFF. CDR3 nucleotide sequence: TGTGCCAGCAGCTTATTGGGACTAGCGGTCACCGGGGAGCTGTTTTTT. This sequence joins TRBV7-2 and TRBJ2-2; 11 bases are a match to TRBD2. The germline V gene has CDR1 SGHTA and CDR2 FQGNSA. The CDR3 covers 16 residues. V lost 2 bases to trimming and J lost 4 bases; unmatched junction nucleotides: 3. Complete variable domain (other parts from reference TRBV7-2 and TRBJ2-2): GAGVSQSPSNKVTEKGKDVELRCDPISGHTALYWYRQSLGQGLEFLIYFQGNSAPDKSGLPSDRFSAERTGGSVSTLTIQRTQQEDSAVYLCASSLLGLAVTGELFFGEGSRLTVL.

The rearrangement links TRBV12-5 to TRBJ2-3; 12 bases are shared with TRBD2. Germline trimming cut 5 bases from V and 2 bases from J; bases unmatched to any gene: 5. This CDR3 spans 16 amino acids. Germline lookup yields CDR1 LGHNT and CDR2 FRNRAP. This CDR3 is CASGPGLAGLTDTQYF. The CDR3 bases are TGTGCTAGTGGTCCCGGACTAGCGGGACTCACAGATACGCAGTATTTT. Full variable domain (remainder filled in from reference TRBV12-5 and TRBJ2-3): DARVTQTPRHKVTEMGQEVTMRCQPILGHNTVFWYRQTMMQGLELLAYFRNRAPLDDSGMPKDRFSAEMPDATLATLKIQPSEPRDSAVYFCASGPGLAGLTDTQYFGPGTRLTVL.

V is TRBV2 and J is TRBJ2-2; D is possibly TRBD1 (6 bases). Trimming shortened V by 2 bases and J by 6 bases, and 10 bases separated the two germline ends. Germline V gene data show CDR1 as SNHLY and CDR2 as FYNNEI. The CDR3 runs to 14 residues. The CDR3 nucleotides are TGTGCCAGCAGTGAAACAGGGCCCCCCGGGGAGCTGTTTTTT. Translated, it gives CASSETGPPGELFF.

This sequence joins TRBV19 and TRBJ2-3, with 7 nucleotides matching TRBD1. The germline V gene encodes CDR1 LNHDA and CDR2 SQIVND (reference sequence). This CDR3 region has 16 residues. V lost 4 bases to trimming and J lost 1 base; unmatched junction nucleotides: 8. CDR3 sequence reads: CASSKGQLGGTDTQYF. In DNA form, the CDR3 reads TGTGCCAGTAGTAAGGGACAGCTGGGGGGCACAGATACGCAGTATTTT. Complete variable domain (other parts from reference TRBV19 and TRBJ2-3): DGGITQSPKYLFRKEGQNVTLSCEQNLNHDAMYWYRQDPGQGLRLIYYSQIVNDFQKGDIAEGYSVSREKKESFPLTVTSAQKNPTAFYLCASSKGQLGGTDTQYFGPGTRLTVL.

This chain links TRBV5-6 with TRBJ2-5; a weak D match, TRBD1 (5 bases). CDR3 length equals 14 residues. The V gene's germline CDR1 is SGHDT and CDR2 YYEEEE. V was cut by 2 bases and J by 1 base, with 9 bases left in between. CDR3 DNA sequence: TGTGCCAGCAGCTTTGGACACAGCCAAGAGACCCAGTACTTC. This translates into CASSFGHSQETQYF.

The rearrangement joins TRBV7-2 to TRBJ2-1; 12 bases match TRBD2. CDR1 and CDR2 from the germline V gene are SGHTA and FQGNSA. The CDR3 length is 17 residues. J was trimmed by 4 bases and V by 5 bases; bases with no gene match: 9. The DNA for the CDR3 is TGTGCCAGCAGCGGACTAGCGGGGCGTCCGCTTTACAATGAGCAGTTCTTC. Translation gives CASSGLAGRPLYNEQFF.

This clone has a single count. The genes are TRBV19 and TRBJ1-3, with 8 bases matching TRBD1. The junction had 11 bases not matched to a gene; V was cut back by 7 bases and J by 3 bases. The germline V gene encodes CDR1 LNHDA and CDR2 SQIVND (reference sequence). This CDR3 comprises 16 residues. The CDR3: CASTRLGQDNGNTIYF. Here the CDR3 DNA reads TGTGCCAGTACCCGCCTGGGACAGGATAATGGAAACACCATATATTTT.

The rearrangement joins TRBV5-1 to TRBJ2-7; a possible D gene is TRBD2 (5 bases). V gave up 2 bases and J gave up 5 bases, with 14 bases separating them. Germline lookup yields CDR1 SGHRS and CDR2 YFSETQ. CDR3 length: 14 amino acids. The CDR3 DNA follows: TGCGCCAGCAGCTTACGGGGAGAGGTCCACGAGCAGTACTTC. Translating it yields CASSLRGEVHEQYF.

The genes are TRBV7-9 and TRBJ2-1, with 10 nucleotides matching TRBD2. Looked up from germline, CDR1 is SEHNR and CDR2 is FQNEAQ (reference sequence). V shed 3 bases, J shed 6 bases, and the junction held 11 bases outside the gene matches. This CDR3 is 17 amino acids long. The CDR3 sequence: CASSLGGLAGVVNEQFF. CDR3 DNA: TGTGCCAGCAGCTTGGGAGGGCTAGCGGGAGTCGTCAATGAGCAGTTCTTC.

A remark on this clone: Other DNA sequences in the same sample also yield this CDR3. The chain uses TRBV28 and TRBJ2-7, with D possibly TRBD2 on 6 matching bases. The CDR3 is 12 residues long. Germline CDR1 reads MDHEN; CDR2 reads SYDVKM. Trimming stripped 8 bases from V and 8 bases from J, with 16 bases between. CDR3 nucleotide sequence: TGTGCCAGCGGCCTCGCGGGGCGTCAGCAGTACTTC. Translated: CASGLAGRQQYF.

The CDR3 sequence: CASSREGGTYEQYF. In nucleotides, the CDR3 is TGCGCCAGCAGCCGTGAGGGCGGGACCTACGAGCAGTACTTC. The chain links TRBV4-1 to TRBJ2-7; TRBD2 might be the D (6 bases). The germline V gene encodes CDR1 MGHRA and CDR2 YSYEKL. This CDR3 contains 14 residues. Trimming took 4 bases from V and 2 from J, leaving 12 bases between them.

The V gene is TRBV23-1, the J gene TRBJ2-7; D is perhaps TRBD1 (6 bases). Being an ORF, TRBV23-1 has a function that is uncertain. Trimming shortened V by 5 bases and J by 3 bases, and 14 bases separated the two germline ends. The CDR3 length is 14 residues. The CDR3: CASSCGGGYYEQYF. The CDR3 region has the DNA TGCGCCAGCAGTTGTGGGGGCGGATACTACGAGCAGTACTTC.

This chain joins TRBV7-6 and TRBJ2-7; tentative D call: TRBD2 (5 bases). This CDR3 has 15 residues. Trimming pared 1 base from V and 3 bases from J, leaving 13 bases between. Germline loops: CDR1 SGHVS, CDR2 FNYEAQ. CDR3 in DNA: TGTGCCAGCAGCTTAGGCGGCGGGCCTTACTACGAGCAGTACTTC. Encoded protein: CASSLGGGPYYEQYF. Full variable domain (missing parts from reference TRBV7-6 and TRBJ2-7): GAGVSQSPRYKVTKRGQDVALRCDPISGHVSLYWYRQALGQGPEFLTYFNYEAQQDKSGLPNDRFSAERPEGSISTLTIQRTEQRDSAMYRCASSLGGGPYYEQYFGPGTRLTVT.

J is TRBJ2-7 and V is TRBV7-3, with D perhaps TRBD2 (6 bases). Trimming took 5 bases from V and 6 from J, leaving 14 bases between them. The CDR3 contains 13 residues. The germline CDR1 and CDR2 sequences are SGHTA and FQGTGA. Written as DNA, the CDR3 is TGTGCCAGCAGCGAACGGGCCGGGGGCGAGCAGTACTTC. Amino acids: CASSERAGGEQYF.

The chain has TRBV5-1 and TRBJ1-2, with 7 bases fitting TRBD1. Germline assignment: CDR1 SGHRS and CDR2 YFSETQ. J was trimmed by 2 bases and V by 2 bases; bases with no gene match: 3. This CDR3 is built from 14 residues. The CDR3: CASSLTGVNYGYTF. The CDR3 nucleotides are TGCGCCAGCAGCTTAACAGGGGTAAACTATGGCTACACCTTC.

The genes are TRBV9 and TRBJ1-1; 7 bases fit TRBD1. The germline CDR1 and CDR2 sequences are SGDLS and YYNGEE. The CDR3 sequence is 13 residues long. V gave up 3 bases and J gave up 5 bases; unmatched junction bases: 4. CDR3 residues: CASSGTGVTEAFF. The CDR3 DNA reads as TGTGCCAGCAGCGGCACAGGGGTAACTGAAGCTTTCTTT.

The chain employs TRBV30 and TRBJ1-2; 9 nucleotides match TRBD1. V lost 3 bases to trimming and J lost 1 base; unmatched junction nucleotides: 6. The CDR3 has 15 amino acids. CDR1 and CDR2 (germline): GTSNPN, SVGIG (reference sequence). The DNA for the CDR3 is TGTGCCTGGAGCCTTGGGACAGGGTTTAACTATGGCTACACCTTC. Translation gives CAWSLGTGFNYGYTF.

The chain couples TRBV7-3 to TRBJ2-7; TRBD2 aligns across 11 bases. Germline lookup yields CDR1 SGHTA and CDR2 FQGTGA. The V segment lost 2 bases and the J segment 0 bases; nucleotides outside the gene matches: 0. The CDR3 is 15 residues long. The CDR3 DNA is TGTGCCAGCAGCTTACTAGCGGGAGGCTCCTACGAGCAGTACTTC. This encodes CASSLLAGGSYEQYF.

The chain uses TRBV27 and TRBJ2-7; D is possibly TRBD1 (8 bases). Germline V gene lookup returns CDR1 MNHEY and CDR2 SMNVEV (reference sequence). With 6 bases removed from V and 4 bases from J, the gap between germline ends came to 22 bases. The CDR3 totals 16 residues. CDR3 in DNA: TGTGCCAGCAGCACATACAGGGGGGGAGGCTTATACGAGCAGTACTTC. It is translated as CASSTYRGGGLYEQYF.

This clone was counted only a few times. The genes are TRBV6-1 and TRBJ2-3, with 9 bases lining up with TRBD1. J lost 1 base, V lost 1 base, and 3 bases had no gene match. The CDR3 consists of 16 residues. The germline gives CDR1 MNHNS, CDR2 SASEGT. The CDR3: CASSEGQGGGTDTQYF. As DNA, the CDR3 is TGTGCCAGCAGTGAAGGACAGGGGGGCGGCACAGATACGCAGTATTTT.

The genes are TRBV4-1 and TRBJ2-3, with D perhaps TRBD1 (6 bases). Germline V gene sequence: CDR1 MGHRA, CDR2 YSYEKL. The V gene lost 4 bases and the J gene lost 0 bases, with 11 bases spanning the gap. This CDR3 is built from 15 residues. This CDR3 reads CASSRDILSTDTQYF. CDR3 in DNA: TGCGCCAGCAGCCGGGACATCCTGAGCACAGATACGCAGTATTTT.